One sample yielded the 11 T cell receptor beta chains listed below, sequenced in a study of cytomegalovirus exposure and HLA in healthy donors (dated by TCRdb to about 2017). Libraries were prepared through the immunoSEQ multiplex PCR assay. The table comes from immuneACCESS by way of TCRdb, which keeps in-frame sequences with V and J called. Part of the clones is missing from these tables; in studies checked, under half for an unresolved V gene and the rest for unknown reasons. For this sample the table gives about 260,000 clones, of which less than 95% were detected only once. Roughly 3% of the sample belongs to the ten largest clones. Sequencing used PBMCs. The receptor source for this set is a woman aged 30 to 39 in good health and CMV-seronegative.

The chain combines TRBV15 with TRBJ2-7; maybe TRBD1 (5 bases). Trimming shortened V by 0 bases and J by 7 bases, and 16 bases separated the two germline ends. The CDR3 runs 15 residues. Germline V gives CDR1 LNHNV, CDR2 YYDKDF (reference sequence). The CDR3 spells CATSRDGQGLREQYF. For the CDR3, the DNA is TGTGCCACCAGCAGAGATGGGCAGGGATTACGGGAGCAGTACTTC.

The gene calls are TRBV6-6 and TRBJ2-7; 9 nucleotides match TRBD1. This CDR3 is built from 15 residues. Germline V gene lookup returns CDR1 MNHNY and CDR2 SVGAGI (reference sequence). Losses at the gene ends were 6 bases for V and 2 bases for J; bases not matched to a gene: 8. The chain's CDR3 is CASSPDRGGPYEQYF. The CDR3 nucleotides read TGTGCCAGCAGCCCCGACAGGGGGGGCCCCTACGAGCAGTACTTC.

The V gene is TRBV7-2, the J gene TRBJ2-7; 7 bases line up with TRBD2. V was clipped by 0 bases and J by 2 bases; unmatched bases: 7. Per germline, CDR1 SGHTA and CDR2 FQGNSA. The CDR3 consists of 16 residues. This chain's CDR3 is CASSLAPRGVPYEQYF. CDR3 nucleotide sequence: TGTGCCAGCAGCTTAGCTCCCCGGGGGGTCCCCTACGAGCAGTACTTC.

The CDR3: CSVPANTGELFF. CDR3 nucleotides: TGCAGCGTCCCAGCGAACACCGGGGAGCTGTTTTTT. The V gene is TRBV29-1, the J gene TRBJ2-2; D gene ambiguous. V was pared by 6 bases and J by 0 bases, with 5 bases between. The germline V gene encodes CDR1 SQVTM and CDR2 ANQGSEA. The CDR3 runs 12 residues.

The DNA for the CDR3 is TGTGCCTGGAGTCCAGGGGGCAATCAGCCCCAGCATTTT. Protein product: CAWSPGGNQPQHF. The chain has TRBV30 and TRBJ1-5; D perhaps matches TRBD1 (6 bases). The CDR3 has 13 amino acids. The V gene's germline CDR1 is GTSNPN and CDR2 SVGIG (reference sequence). Deletions cut 2 bases from V and 2 bases from J, with 7 bases between.

CDR3 sequence (DNA): TGTGCCAGCAGTGGGACAGGGGCCGAGCAGTACTTC. This codes for CASSGTGAEQYF. This rearrangement joins TRBV27 to TRBJ2-7; 10 bases fit TRBD1. V gave up 5 bases and J gave up 6 bases; unmatched junction bases: 1. This CDR3 is 12 amino acids long. CDR1 and CDR2 from the germline V gene are MNHEY and SMNVEV (reference sequence).

CDR3 sequence: CSVEITDTQYF. Here the CDR3 DNA reads TGCAGCGTTGAAATTACAGATACGCAGTATTTT. V usage is TRBV29-1 and J usage is TRBJ2-3; D is uncertain. CDR1 and CDR2 (germline): SQVTM, ANQGSEA. The V and J ends lost 2 bases and 3 bases respectively, with 3 bases between them. This CDR3 region has 11 residues.

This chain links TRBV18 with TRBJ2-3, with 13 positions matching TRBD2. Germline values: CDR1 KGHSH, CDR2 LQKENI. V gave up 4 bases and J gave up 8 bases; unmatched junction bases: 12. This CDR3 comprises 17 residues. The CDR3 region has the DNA TGTGCCAGCTCACGGCAACTCGGACTAGCGGGAGAAGGTACGCAGTATTTT. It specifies CASSRQLGLAGEGTQYF.

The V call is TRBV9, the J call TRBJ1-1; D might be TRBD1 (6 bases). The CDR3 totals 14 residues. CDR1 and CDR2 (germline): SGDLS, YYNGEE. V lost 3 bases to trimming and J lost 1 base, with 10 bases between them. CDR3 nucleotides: TGTGCCAGCAGCGCCAGACAGGAGAACACTGAAGCTTTCTTT. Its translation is CASSARQENTEAFF.

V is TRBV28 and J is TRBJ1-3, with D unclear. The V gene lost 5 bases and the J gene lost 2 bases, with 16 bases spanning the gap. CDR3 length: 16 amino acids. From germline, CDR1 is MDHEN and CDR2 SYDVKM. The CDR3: CASSPRQGPTGNTIYF. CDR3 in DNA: TGTGCCAGCAGTCCGCGTCAAGGTCCTACTGGAAACACCATATATTTT.

CDR3 DNA sequence: TGTGCCAGCAGCTTCTCACGTGATGCAGAGTGGCGAAGGACAGATACGCAGTATTTT. As protein: CASSFSRDAEWRRTDTQYF. V usage is TRBV11-3 and J usage is TRBJ2-3; D remains unclear. Germline assignment: CDR1 SGHNT and CDR2 YENEEA. Trimming shortened V by 3 bases and J by 3 bases, and 25 bases separated the two germline ends. The CDR3 is 19 residues long. Full variable domain (remainder filled in from reference TRBV11-3 and TRBJ2-3): EAGVVQSPRYKIIEKKQPVAFWCNPISGHNTLYWYLQNLGQGPELLIRYENEEAVDDSQLPKDRFSAERLKGVDSTLKIQPAELGDSAVYLCASSFSRDAEWRRTDTQYFGPGTRLTVL.